Following are 8 T cell receptor beta chains from one sample sequenced in a study of graft-versus-host responses after intestinal transplantation. Profiling relied on immunoSEQ multiplex PCR, and the TCRdb table lists in-frame clones only, not all of them. The table lists roughly 130,000 clones, 80% to 95% of them singletons. No antigens are known for them. The sample was unstimulated CD4+ T cells sorted from spleen or lymph node cells, taken before intestinal transplant. These receptors were taken from a human donor who received an intestinal transplant.

This chain uses TRBV19 with TRBJ1-4; 9 nucleotides agree with TRBD1. J lost 5 bases, V lost 1 base, and 8 bases had no gene match. This CDR3 contains 17 residues. The germline CDR1 and CDR2 sequences are LNHDA and SQIVND (reference sequence). The CDR3 spells CASSIGPGQGLNEKLFF. The CDR3, as DNA: TGTGCCAGTAGTATAGGCCCGGGACAGGGCTTAAATGAAAAACTGTTTTTT.

V gene TRBV6-5 combines with J gene TRBJ2-6, with D tentatively TRBD1 or TRBD2 (5 bases each). Germline V gene sequence: CDR1 MNHEY, CDR2 SVGAGI. Trimming removed 0 bases from V and 4 bases from J, with 10 bases in between. The CDR3 is made up of 16 amino acids. The CDR3 protein is CASSYSGTAGANVLTF. CDR3 sequence (DNA): TGTGCCAGCAGTTACTCCGGGACCGCCGGGGCCAACGTCCTGACTTTC.

This chain connects TRBV27 to TRBJ1-6, with unresolved D. The CDR3 sequence is 17 residues long. Trimming left V 7 bases short and J 0 bases short, with 16 bases between. Germline V lookup: CDR1 MNHEY, CDR2 SMNVEV (reference sequence). CDR3 coding DNA: TGTGCCAGCACCCGAGGGATCGGTAGCTCCTATAATTCACCCCTCCACTTT. It is translated as CASTRGIGSSYNSPLHF.

The genes are TRBV6-5 and TRBJ2-3; 9 bases match TRBD2. The V gene end was trimmed by 6 bases and the J gene end by 3 bases; junction bases not matched to a gene: 7. The germline V gene encodes CDR1 MNHEY and CDR2 SVGAGI. The CDR3 is 15 amino acids. The CDR3 region has the DNA TGTGCCAGCAGCAACTTAGCGGGAGTTACAGATACGCAGTATTTT. Its protein is CASSNLAGVTDTQYF.

CDR3 protein: CAISGGSSGTTMKQFF. The CDR3 DNA reads as TGTGCCATCAGTGGGGGCAGTAGCGGAACAACAATGAAGCAGTTCTTC. The chain has TRBV10-3 and TRBJ2-1; maybe TRBD2 (6 bases). V was cut by 4 bases and J by 11 bases, with 24 bases left in between. The CDR3 is 16 residues long. Germline V gives CDR1 ENHRY, CDR2 SYGVKD.

About this clone: The CDR3 does not close with the conserved phenylalanine or tryptophan, likely indicating a read error. The DNA is omitted, as the CDR3 cannot be located on it reliably, and the CDR3 follows TCRdb's listing. The chain employs TRBV19 and TRBJ2-7. The CDR3 sequence runs 10 residues, both termini included. CDR1 is LNHDA and CDR2 is SQIVND in the germline V gene (reference sequence). The CDR3 spells CASSIDSPAL.

The chain employs TRBV5-1 and TRBJ2-1, with D perhaps matching TRBD1 (6 bases). From germline, CDR1 is SGHRS and CDR2 YFSETQ. Trimming pared 0 bases from V and 1 base from J, leaving 11 bases between. The CDR3 is made up of 16 amino acids. CDR3 nucleotides: TGCGCCAGCAGCTTGGTTAGCCAGGGGTCCTACAATGAGCAGTTCTTC. Its translation is CASSLVSQGSYNEQFF.

The chain combines TRBV6-5 with TRBJ2-4; D is perhaps TRBD1 or TRBD2 (5 bases each). V was trimmed by 2 bases and J by 8 bases, leaving 16 bases between them. The germline gives CDR1 MNHEY, CDR2 SVGAGI. CDR3 length: 15 residues. The DNA of the CDR3 is TGTGCCAGCAGTTACCTGGGGCAGGAGAGGGACATTCAGTACTTC. As protein: CASSYLGQERDIQYF.